A selection of T cell receptor beta chains follows, all from one sample in a study of technical replicates of blood from a handful of donors. Assay used: immunoSEQ multiplex PCR; TCRdb lists only in-frame clones, some missing. In the table there are over 85,000 clones, about 95% of which are singletons. What was sequenced was T cells isolated from PBMCs. Receptors were obtained from a human donor in good health. The CDR3 runs from the conserved cysteine through the conserved F or W.

V gene: TRBV19; J gene: TRBJ1-3; CDR3 protein: CASSIGETGNTIYF
V gene: TRBV28; J gene: TRBJ2-3; CDR3 protein: CASRRGVTDTQYF
V gene: TRBV4-1; J gene: TRBJ1-2; CDR3 protein: CASSQGQGSNYGYTF
V gene: TRBV30; J gene: TRBJ1-2; CDR3 protein: CAWSVGQGGAYGYTF
V gene: TRBV2; J gene: TRBJ1-3; CDR3 protein: CASSERGGSGNTIYF
V gene: TRBV6-5; J gene: TRBJ2-3; CDR3 protein: CASSTRTGVDTQYF
V gene: TRBV5-8; J gene: TRBJ2-2; CDR3 protein: CASETSVWTGELFF
V gene: TRBV25-1; J gene: TRBJ1-1; CDR3 protein: CASSEDTGVTEAFF
V gene: TRBV28; J gene: TRBJ2-1; CDR3 protein: CASSLSLAGGPGDNEQFF
V gene: TRBV7-9; J gene: TRBJ2-1; CDR3 protein: CASSPRQGVYNEQFF
V gene: TRBV9; J gene: TRBJ2-3; CDR3 protein: CASSVASGRRTDTQYF
V gene: TRBV19; J gene: TRBJ1-5; CDR3 protein: CASSMMIAAVGYSNQPQHF
V gene: TRBV5-5; J gene: TRBJ1-2; CDR3 protein: CASSFTGASHYGYTF
V gene: TRBV29-1; J gene: TRBJ1-5; CDR3 protein: CSVRPTVNQPQHF